The rows below give T cell receptor beta chains drawn from one sample of a study of shared T cell receptors in the human thymus. Clones were read by immunoSEQ multiplex PCR, and TCRdb kept only the in-frame ones, dropping some. The data show some 720,000 clones, roughly 90% seen once. This sample also belongs to another study, concerning human thymus T cells.

The sequenced material came from thymocytes. These receptors all come from a boy under two years old with a congenital heart defect. The CDR3 runs from the conserved cysteine through the conserved F or W. The size field is filled for only some rows; it gives once, few, many or a size class.

J gene	clone size	V gene	CDR3 protein
TRBJ2-3	few	TRBV11-3	CASSRGRDQQGRTDTQYF
TRBJ1-2	.	TRBV29-1	CSIPTGVGYTF
TRBJ1-2	.	TRBV15	CATSRDLTGVYGYTF
TRBJ2-7	.	TRBV7-2	CASSLDRVVSYEQYF
TRBJ2-1	.	TRBV28	CASTMGGRENSNEQFF
TRBJ2-7	.	TRBV11-1	CASSSREGREQYF
TRBJ2-2	.	TRBV21-1	CASSKRGRGNTGELFF
TRBJ2-1	.	TRBV11-2	CASSLVWGSGSPYNEQFF
TRBJ2-7	.	TRBV2	CASSAGLAREGEQYF
TRBJ2-5	.	TRBV4-2	CASSLVVARSGRETQYF
TRBJ1-5	.	TRBV23-1	CASSQSPKMVLWLNQPQHF
TRBJ1-5	.	TRBV27	CASSLQINGQPQHF
TRBJ2-7	.	TRBV9	CASSPTGQEGSEQYF
TRBJ2-1	.	TRBV7-3	CASSLTWPLRTSVSSYNEQFF
.	.	TRBV4-1	CASSQVEREHEQYF
TRBJ2-1	.	TRBV29-1	CSVDTGGGEQFF
TRBJ2-1	.	TRBV27	CASKVRSSANSYNEQFF
TRBJ2-2	.	TRBV4-3	CASSYKIVPASGDTGELFF
TRBJ2-7	.	TRBV7-2	CASSFLHRGDSHEQYF
TRBJ2-3	.	TRBV6-5	CASSYKHRGGTDTQYF
TRBJ2-2	.	TRBV6-5	CASSYVASREGGELFF
TRBJ2-7	.	TRBV4-3	CASSPRQGAYEQYF
TRBJ2-2	.	TRBV2	CASSRKGPGELFF
TRBJ2-1	.	TRBV28	CASSYRTSGSYNEQFF
TRBJ2-7	.	TRBV6-1	CASSEEGAPRSKYEQYF
TRBJ1-1	few	TRBV5-1	CASSLRQGAAGTEAFF
TRBJ2-1	.	TRBV14	CASSLGGGDEQFF
TRBJ1-3	few	TRBV19	CASIRGRYSGNTIYF
TRBJ2-1	.	TRBV28	CASSLNLESYNEQFF
TRBJ2-7	few	TRBV28	CASSLRPTGFEQYF
TRBJ2-5	.	TRBV18	CASSRDRVGLETQYF
TRBJ2-3	.	TRBV9	CASSVASTNCTDTQYF
TRBJ2-7	.	TRBV7-9	CASSSSHKYEQYF
TRBJ2-5	.	TRBV6-1	CASSPDRVETQYF
TRBJ2-2	.	TRBV7-8	CASSALAANTGELFF
TRBJ2-7	.	TRBV29-1	CSVATGGGLYEQYF
TRBJ2-6	.	TRBV27	CASSPIEESGANVLTF